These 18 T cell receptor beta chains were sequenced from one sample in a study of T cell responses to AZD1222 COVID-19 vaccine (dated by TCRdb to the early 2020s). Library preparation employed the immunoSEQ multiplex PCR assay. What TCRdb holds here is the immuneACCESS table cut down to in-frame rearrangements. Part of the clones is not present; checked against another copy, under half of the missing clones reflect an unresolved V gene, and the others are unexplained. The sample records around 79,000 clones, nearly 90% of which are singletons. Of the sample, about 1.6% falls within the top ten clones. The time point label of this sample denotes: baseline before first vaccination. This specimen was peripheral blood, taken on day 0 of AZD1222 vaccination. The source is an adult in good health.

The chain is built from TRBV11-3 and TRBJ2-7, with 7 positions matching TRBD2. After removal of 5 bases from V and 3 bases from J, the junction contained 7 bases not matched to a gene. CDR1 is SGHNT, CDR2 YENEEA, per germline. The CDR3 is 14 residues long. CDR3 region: CASSVSGARYEQYF. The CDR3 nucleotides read TGTGCCAGCAGCGTCAGCGGGGCGCGCTACGAGCAGTACTTC.

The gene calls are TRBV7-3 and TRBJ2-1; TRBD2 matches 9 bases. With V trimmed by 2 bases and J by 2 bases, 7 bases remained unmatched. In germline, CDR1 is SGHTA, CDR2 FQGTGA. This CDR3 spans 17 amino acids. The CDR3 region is CASSLGALAGAYNEQFF. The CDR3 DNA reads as TGTGCCAGCAGCTTAGGGGCCTTAGCGGGAGCCTACAATGAGCAGTTCTTC.

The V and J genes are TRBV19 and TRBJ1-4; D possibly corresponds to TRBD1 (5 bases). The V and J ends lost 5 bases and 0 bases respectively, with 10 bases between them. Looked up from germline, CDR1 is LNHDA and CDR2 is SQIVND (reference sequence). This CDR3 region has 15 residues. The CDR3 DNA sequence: TGTGCCAGTAGTTTAGGGGTTGCAACTAATGAAAAACTGTTTTTT. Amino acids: CASSLGVATNEKLFF.

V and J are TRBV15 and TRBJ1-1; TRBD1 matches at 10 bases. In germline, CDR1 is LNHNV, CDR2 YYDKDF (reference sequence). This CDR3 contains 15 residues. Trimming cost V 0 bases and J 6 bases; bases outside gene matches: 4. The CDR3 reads CATSRETGGASEAFF. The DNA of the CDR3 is TGTGCCACCAGCAGAGAGACAGGGGGCGCTTCTGAAGCTTTCTTT.

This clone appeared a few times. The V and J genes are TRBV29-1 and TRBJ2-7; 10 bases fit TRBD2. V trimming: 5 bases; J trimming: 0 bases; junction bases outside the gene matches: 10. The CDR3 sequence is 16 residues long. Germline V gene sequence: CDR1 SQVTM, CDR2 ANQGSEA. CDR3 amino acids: CSVLGTSDGSSYEQYF. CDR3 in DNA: TGCAGCGTTCTCGGGACTAGCGACGGGAGCTCCTACGAGCAGTACTTC.

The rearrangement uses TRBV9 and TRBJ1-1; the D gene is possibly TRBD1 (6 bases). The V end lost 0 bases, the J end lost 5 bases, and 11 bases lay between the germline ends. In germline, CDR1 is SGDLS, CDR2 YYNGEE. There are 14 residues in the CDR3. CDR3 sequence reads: CASSVAGTSTEAFF. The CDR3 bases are TGTGCCAGCAGCGTAGCGGGGACAAGTACTGAAGCTTTCTTT.

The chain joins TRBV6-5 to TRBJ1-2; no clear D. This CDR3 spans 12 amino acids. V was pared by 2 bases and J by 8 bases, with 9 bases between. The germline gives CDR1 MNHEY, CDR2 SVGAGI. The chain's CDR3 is CASSYGSTGYTF. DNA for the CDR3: TGTGCCAGCAGTTACGGTTCAACGGGCTACACCTTC.

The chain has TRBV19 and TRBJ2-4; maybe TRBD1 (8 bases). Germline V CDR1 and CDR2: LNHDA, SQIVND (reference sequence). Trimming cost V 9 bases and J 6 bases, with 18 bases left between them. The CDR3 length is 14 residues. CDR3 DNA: TGTGCCAGCTCCGGGACAGGCGGGGGAAACATTCAGTACTTC. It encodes CASSGTGGGNIQYF. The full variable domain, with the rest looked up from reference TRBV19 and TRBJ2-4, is DGGITQSPKYLFRKEGQNVTLSCEQNLNHDAMYWYRQDPGQGLRLIYYSQIVNDFQKGDIAEGYSVSREKKESFPLTVTSAQKNPTAFYLCASSGTGGGNIQYFGAGTRLSVL.

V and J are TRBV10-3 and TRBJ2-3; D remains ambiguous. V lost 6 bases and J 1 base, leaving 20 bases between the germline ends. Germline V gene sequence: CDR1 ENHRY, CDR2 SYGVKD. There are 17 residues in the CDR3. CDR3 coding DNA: TGTGCCATCAGCGTAAGGTGGCGGTTCGTGGGCACAGATACGCAGTATTTT. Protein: CAISVRWRFVGTDTQYF.

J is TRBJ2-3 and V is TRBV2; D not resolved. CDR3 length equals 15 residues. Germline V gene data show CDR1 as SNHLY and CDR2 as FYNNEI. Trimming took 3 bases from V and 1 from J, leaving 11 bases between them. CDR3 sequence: CASSDQWVGTDTQYF. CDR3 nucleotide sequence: TGTGCCAGCAGTGACCAGTGGGTAGGCACAGATACGCAGTATTTT.

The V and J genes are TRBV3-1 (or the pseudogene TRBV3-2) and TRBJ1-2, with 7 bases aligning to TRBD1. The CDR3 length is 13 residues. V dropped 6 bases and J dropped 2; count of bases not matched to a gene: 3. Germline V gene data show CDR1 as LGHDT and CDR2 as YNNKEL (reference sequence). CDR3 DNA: TGTGCCAGCAGACTACAGGGGAACTATGGCTACACCTTC. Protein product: CASRLQGNYGYTF.

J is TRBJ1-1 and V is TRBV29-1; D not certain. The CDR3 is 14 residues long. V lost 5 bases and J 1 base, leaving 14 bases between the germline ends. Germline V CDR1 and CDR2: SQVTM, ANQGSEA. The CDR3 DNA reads TGCAGCGTTTTCCTTCGCGAGGAGAACACTGAAGCTTTCTTT. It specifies CSVFLREENTEAFF.

The CDR3 spells CASSLSTGNEQFF. Written as DNA, the CDR3 is TGTGCCAGCAGTTTGTCGACCGGCAATGAGCAGTTCTTC. V usage is TRBV12-3 or TRBV12-4 and J usage is TRBJ2-1; D not certain. This CDR3 has 13 amino acids. V was clipped by 3 bases and J by 6 bases, with 9 bases between them.

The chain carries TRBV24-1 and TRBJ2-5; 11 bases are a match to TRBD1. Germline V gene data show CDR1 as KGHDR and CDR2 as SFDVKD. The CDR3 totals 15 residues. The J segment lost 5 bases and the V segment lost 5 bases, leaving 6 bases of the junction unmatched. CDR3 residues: CATSVGTGGWETQYF. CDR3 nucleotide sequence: TGTGCCACCAGTGTTGGGACAGGGGGATGGGAGACCCAGTACTTC.

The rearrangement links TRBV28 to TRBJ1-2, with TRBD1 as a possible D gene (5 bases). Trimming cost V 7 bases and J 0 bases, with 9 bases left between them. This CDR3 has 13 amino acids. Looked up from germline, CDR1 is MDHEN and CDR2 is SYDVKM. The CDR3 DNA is TGTGCCAGCACCTTGGGGGCTAACTATGGCTACACCTTC. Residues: CASTLGANYGYTF.

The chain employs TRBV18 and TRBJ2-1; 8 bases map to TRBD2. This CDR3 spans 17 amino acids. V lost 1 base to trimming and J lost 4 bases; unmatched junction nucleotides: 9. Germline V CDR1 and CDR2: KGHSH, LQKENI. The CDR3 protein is CASSPQDGRANYNEQFF. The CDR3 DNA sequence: TGTGCCAGCTCACCACAGGACGGGAGGGCAAATTACAATGAGCAGTTCTTC.

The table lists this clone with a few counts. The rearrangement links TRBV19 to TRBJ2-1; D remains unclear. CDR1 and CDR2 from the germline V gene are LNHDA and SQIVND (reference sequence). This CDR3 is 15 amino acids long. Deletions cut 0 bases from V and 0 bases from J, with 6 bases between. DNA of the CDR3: TGTGCCAGTAGTATAGAGATTAGCTCCTACAATGAGCAGTTCTTC. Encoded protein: CASSIEISSYNEQFF.

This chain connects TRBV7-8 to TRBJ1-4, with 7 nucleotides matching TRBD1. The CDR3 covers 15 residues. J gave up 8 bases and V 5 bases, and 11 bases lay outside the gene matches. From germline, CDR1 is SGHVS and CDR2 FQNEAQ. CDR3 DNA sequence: TGTGCCAGCAGCAGGGACAGTATTGGGGGAGAAAAACTGTTTTTT. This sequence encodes CASSRDSIGGEKLFF.